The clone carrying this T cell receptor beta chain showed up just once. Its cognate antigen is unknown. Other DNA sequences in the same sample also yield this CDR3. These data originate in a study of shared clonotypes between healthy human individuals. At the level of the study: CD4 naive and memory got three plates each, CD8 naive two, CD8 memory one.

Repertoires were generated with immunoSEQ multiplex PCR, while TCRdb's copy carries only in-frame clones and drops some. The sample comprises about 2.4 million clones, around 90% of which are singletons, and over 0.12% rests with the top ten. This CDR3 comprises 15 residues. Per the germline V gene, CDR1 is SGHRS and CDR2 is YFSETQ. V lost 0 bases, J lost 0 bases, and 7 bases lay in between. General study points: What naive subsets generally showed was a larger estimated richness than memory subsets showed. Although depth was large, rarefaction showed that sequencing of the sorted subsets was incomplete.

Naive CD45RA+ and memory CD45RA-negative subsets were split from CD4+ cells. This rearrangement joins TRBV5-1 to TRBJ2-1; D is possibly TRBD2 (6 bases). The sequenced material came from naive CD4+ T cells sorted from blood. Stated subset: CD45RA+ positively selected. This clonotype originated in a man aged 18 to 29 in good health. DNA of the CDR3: TGCGCCAGCAGCTTGGCGGGGGTCTCCTACAATGAGCAGTTCTTC. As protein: CASSLAGVSYNEQFF.